This T cell receptor beta chain was recorded in a study of human CD8 memory T cell subsets. Germline V gives CDR1 SGHNT, CDR2 YENEEA. This CDR3 region has 13 residues. Broader study findings: When diversity was estimated with Chao1, stem-like memory T cells appeared more diverse than precursor exhausted T cells.

CD8+ T cells were isolated by negative magnetic selection. In the case of this clonotype: Antigen unknown.

TCR beta was sequenced from UMI-tagged 5' RACE libraries. No DNA is given; TCRdb re-called the 5' RACE reads and lists each CDR3 protein once. This table holds about 10,000 distinct CDR3 sequences. The receptor's source is a human donor in good health. V gene TRBV11-3 combines with J gene TRBJ2-7; TCRdb outputs TRBD2, but without DNA this stays unchecked. The sample taken for sequencing was CD8+ stem-like memory T cells (TSCM and TCM) sorted from PBMCs. Subset defined: stem-like memory CD8 T cells (TSTEM), CCR7+ PD-1- TIGIT-. The CDR3 reads CASSPSEGYEQYF.